This TCR beta chain was captured by sequencing in a study of regulatory T cells in long-lasting Graves disease. Time point of the sample: newly diagnosed GD, antithyroid drugs for less than 3 months. Isolated PBMC RNA provided the starting material for the TCR library. It was American Thyroid Association guidelines that determined Graves' disease diagnosis. Trimming shortened V by 0 bases and J by 2 bases, and 22 bases separated the two germline ends. The germline CDR1 and CDR2 sequences are LGHDT and YNNKEL (reference sequence). CDR3 length equals 19 residues. This clonotype was detected a few times. According to the study, TCR beta libraries were built with iRepertoire HTBI primers and CDR3-region Arm-PCR. MiXCR, run by TCRdb on the multiplex PCR reads, gives a single entry per CDR3 protein. The data contain hundreds of thousands of distinct CDR3 sequences, approximately 12% of them singletons. The sample was also reused in another study, on T cells in Graves' hyperthyroidism and ophthalmopathy.

The sequence came from a man aged 25-40 years with Graves disease. The material was peripheral blood mononuclear cells (PBMCs), obtained at new diagnosis, from a patient treated with antithyroid drugs. V usage is TRBV3-1 and J usage is TRBJ2-5; perhaps D is TRBD1 or TRBD2 (10 bases each). Written as DNA, the CDR3 is TGTGCCAGCAGCCAAGAAGACAGGGGGCTAGCGGGAGTACAAGAGACCCAGTACTTC. Amino acids: CASSQEDRGLAGVQETQYF.